The T cell receptor (beta chain) described here comes from a study of blood T cell repertoires in COVID-19. Trimming stripped 3 bases from V and 8 bases from J, with 15 bases between. In germline, CDR1 is SGDLS, CDR2 YYNGEE. CDR3 length: 15 residues. Generated by immunoSEQ multiplex PCR, the TCRdb table keeps only in-frame clones and is missing some. Of approximately 150,000 clones listed, around 84% are singletons. Sequencing input: peripheral blood. The V gene is TRBV9, the J gene TRBJ1-6; weak D call: TRBD1 (5 bases). This TCR came from a man aged 40-50 years with acute or convalescent COVID-19. CDR3 loop: CASSADPDSDSPLHF. The CDR3, as DNA: TGTGCCAGCAGCGCCGACCCCGACAGCGATTCACCCCTCCACTTT.